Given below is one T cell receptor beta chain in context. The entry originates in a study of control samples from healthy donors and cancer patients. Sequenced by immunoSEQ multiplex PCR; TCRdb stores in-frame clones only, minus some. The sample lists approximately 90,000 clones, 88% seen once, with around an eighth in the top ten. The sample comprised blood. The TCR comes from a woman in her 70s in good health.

The CDR3 DNA follows: TGTGCCAGCAGCTTAGCACGCTCCTACGAGCAGTACTTC. This gives the protein CASSLARSYEQYF. The chain links TRBV7-8 to TRBJ2-7; D gene ambiguous. V was trimmed by 0 bases and J by 0 bases, leaving 3 bases between them. This CDR3 comprises 13 residues. Germline CDR1 SGHVS, CDR2 FQNEAQ.